Given below is one T cell receptor beta chain in context. This entry comes from a study of blood T cell repertoires in COVID-19. The overall study: Whether acute or convalescent, the COVID-19 samples came from the United States, Italy and Spain. PBMCs, B-cell-depleted T cells, or T cells provided the cDNA or gDNA that made up the material.

Seattle enrolled patients during active infection and tracked them longitudinally. In the authors' methods: Counts of nucleated cells, estimated from reference gene primer amplification, were obtained. The data were produced by immunoSEQ multiplex PCR, yet TCRdb's version contains in-frame clones alone and is incomplete. V, J and clone size derive from that table, while D and trimming were established from the DNA sequence. The profile shows 150,000 to 200,000 clones, roughly 90% of them singletons. Germline CDR1 and CDR2: LGHDT and YNNKEL (reference sequence). This CDR3 comprises 17 residues. The junction had 8 bases not matched to a gene; V was cut back by 0 bases and J by 3 bases.

The material sequenced was peripheral blood. The chain recombines TRBV3-1 (or the pseudogene TRBV3-2) with TRBJ2-4, with 7 bases that match TRBD2. The TCR sequence derives from a man aged 30-40 years with COVID-19, enrolled during active disease. Here the CDR3 reads CASSQESAGVNKNIQYF. The CDR3 DNA follows: TGTGCCAGCAGCCAAGAGTCCGCGGGGGTAAACAAAAACATTCAGTACTTC.